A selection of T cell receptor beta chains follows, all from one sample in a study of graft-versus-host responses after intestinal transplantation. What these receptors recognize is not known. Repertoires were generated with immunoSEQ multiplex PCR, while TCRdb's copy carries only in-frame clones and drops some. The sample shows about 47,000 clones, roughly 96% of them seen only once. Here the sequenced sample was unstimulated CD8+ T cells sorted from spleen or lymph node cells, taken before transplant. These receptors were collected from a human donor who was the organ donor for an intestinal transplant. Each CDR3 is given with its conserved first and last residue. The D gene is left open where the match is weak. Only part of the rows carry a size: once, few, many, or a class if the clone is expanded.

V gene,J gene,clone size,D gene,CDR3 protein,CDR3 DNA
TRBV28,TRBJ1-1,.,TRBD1,CASSSDRVNTEAFF,TGTGCCAGCAGTTCCGACAGGGTTAACACTGAAGCTTTCTTT
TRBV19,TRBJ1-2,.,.,CASSTRQVAGYTF,TGTGCCAGTAGTACGAGACAGGTCGCAGGCTACACCTTC
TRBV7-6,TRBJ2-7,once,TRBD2,CASSLNLAAFSYEQYF,TGTGCCAGCAGCTTAAACCTAGCGGCGTTCTCCTACGAGCAGTACTTC
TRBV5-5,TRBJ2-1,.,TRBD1,CASSFPDRSYNEQFF,TGTGCCAGCAGCTTTCCGGACAGGTCCTACAATGAGCAGTTCTTC
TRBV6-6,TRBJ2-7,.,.,CASSSISNTITYEQYF,TGTGCCAGCAGTTCCATAAGTAACACCATCACCTACGAGCAGTACTTC
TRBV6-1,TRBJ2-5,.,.,CASSAWARGAETQYF,TGTGCCAGCAGCGCTTGGGCCCGGGGAGCTGAGACCCAGTACTTC
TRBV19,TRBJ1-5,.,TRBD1,CASSYSPGQEINQPQHF,TGTGCCAGTAGTTATTCTCCGGGACAGGAGATCAATCAGCCCCAGCATTTT
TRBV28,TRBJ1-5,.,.,CASSSPATRPNQPQHF,TGTGCCAGCAGTTCCCCCGCGACCAGACCCAATCAGCCCCAGCATTTT
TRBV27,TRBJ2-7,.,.,CASSAGKSYEQYF,TGTGCCAGCAGCGCCGGGAAATCCTACGAGCAGTACTTC
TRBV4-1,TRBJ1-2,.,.,CASSQMDGRPNYGYTF,TGCGCCAGCAGCCAAATGGACGGGAGGCCTAACTATGGCTACACCTTC
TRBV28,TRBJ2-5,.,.,CASGTQGAAETQYF,TGTGCCAGCGGTACTCAAGGGGCGGCAGAGACCCAGTACTTC
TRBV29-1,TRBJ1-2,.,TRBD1,CSVETGAEYGYTF,TGCAGCGTTGAAACAGGGGCGGAGTATGGCTACACCTTC
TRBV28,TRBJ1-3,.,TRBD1,CASRLQGSSGNTIYF,TGTGCCAGCAGATTACAGGGGTCCTCTGGAAACACCATATATTTT
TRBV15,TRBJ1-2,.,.,CATSREQQNYGYTF,TGTGCCACCAGCAGAGAACAGCAAAACTATGGCTACACCTTC
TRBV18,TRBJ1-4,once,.,CASSPPEQYNEKLFF,TGTGCCAGCTCACCACCGGAACAGTATAATGAAAAACTGTTTTTT
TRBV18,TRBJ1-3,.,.,CASSLPAEYSGNTIYF,TGTGCCAGCTCCCTTCCGGCCGAATACTCTGGAAACACCATATATTTT
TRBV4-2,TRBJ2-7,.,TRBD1,CASSQDYSKTVTGSYEQYF,TGTGCCAGCAGCCAAGATTATTCGAAAACTGTGACAGGGTCCTACGAGCAGTACTTC
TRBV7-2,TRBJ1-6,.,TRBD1,CAIRGEGAVGRSPLHF,TGTGCCATCAGAGGGGAGGGGGCGGTTGGTCGTTCACCCCTCCACTTT
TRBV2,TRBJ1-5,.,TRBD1,CASRGQGYSNQPQHF,TGTGCCAGCAGGGGACAGGGCTATAGCAATCAGCCCCAGCATTTT
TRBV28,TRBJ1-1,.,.,CASSQGEAFF,TGTGCCAGCAGTCAGGGAGAGGCTTTCTTT
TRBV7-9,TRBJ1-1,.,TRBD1,CATRTGFGSSGAFF,TGTGCCACGAGGACAGGGTTTGGGTCTTCGGGAGCTTTCTTT
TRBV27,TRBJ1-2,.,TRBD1,CASSATGALEYGYTF,TGTGCCAGCAGTGCAACAGGGGCCCTCGAATATGGCTACACCTTC